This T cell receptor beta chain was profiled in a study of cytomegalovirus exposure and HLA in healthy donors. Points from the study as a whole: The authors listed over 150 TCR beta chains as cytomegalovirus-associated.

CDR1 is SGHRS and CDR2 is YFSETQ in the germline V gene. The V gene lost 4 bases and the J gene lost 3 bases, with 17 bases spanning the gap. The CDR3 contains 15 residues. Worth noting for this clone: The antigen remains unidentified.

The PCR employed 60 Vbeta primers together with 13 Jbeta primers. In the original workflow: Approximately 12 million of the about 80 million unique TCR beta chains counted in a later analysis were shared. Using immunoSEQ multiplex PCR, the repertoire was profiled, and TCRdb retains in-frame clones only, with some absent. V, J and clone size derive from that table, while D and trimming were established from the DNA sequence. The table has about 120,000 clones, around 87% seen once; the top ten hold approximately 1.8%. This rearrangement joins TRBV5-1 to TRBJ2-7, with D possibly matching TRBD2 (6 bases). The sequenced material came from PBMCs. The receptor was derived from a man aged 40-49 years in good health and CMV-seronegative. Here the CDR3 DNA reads TGCGCCAGCAGCCGGTCCCCGGGGGAGAACTACGAGCAGTACTTC. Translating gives CASSRSPGENYEQYF.